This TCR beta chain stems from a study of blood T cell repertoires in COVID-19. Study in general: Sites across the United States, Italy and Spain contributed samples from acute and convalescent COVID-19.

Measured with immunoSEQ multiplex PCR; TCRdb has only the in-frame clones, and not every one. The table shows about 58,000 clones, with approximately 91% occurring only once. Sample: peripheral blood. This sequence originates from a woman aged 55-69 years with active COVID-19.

CDR3 in amino acids: CASSPRWSGEADTQYF. The CDR3 coding sequence is TGTGCCAGCAGCCCCCGTTGGAGCGGAGAAGCAGATACGCAGTATTTT. The V and J genes are TRBV4-2 and TRBJ2-3; the D gene is possibly TRBD2 (5 bases). V was clipped by 4 bases and J by 4 bases, with 18 bases between them. Germline loops: CDR1 LGHNA, CDR2 YNFKEQ. The CDR3 is 16 residues long.